This T cell receptor beta chain stems from a study of technical replicates of blood from a few donors. The CDR3 is 12 residues long. V was pared by 4 bases and J by 14 bases, with 15 bases between. CDR1 and CDR2 (germline): MGHRA, YSYEKL. Produced via immunoSEQ multiplex PCR; TCRdb's table is partial and in-frame only. This table has about 80,000 clones, around 94% appearing once. The chain carries TRBV4-1 and TRBJ1-5; D ambiguous. Sequencing input: T cells isolated from PBMCs. The clonotype comes from a human donor in good health. CDR3: CASSPLVYTKHF. CDR3 bases: TGCGCCAGCAGCCCCCTAGTTTATACCAAGCATTTT.